This TCR beta chain derives from a study of cytomegalovirus exposure and HLA in healthy donors. Study observations and caveats: Cytomegalovirus-associated TCR beta chains were listed, numbering 150 to 200. Many donors shared some public TCRs, even though most TCR sequences were rare. That first-cohort TCR clusters tended to co-occur in the approximately 110 validation repertoires was found in a later analysis.

V gave up 1 base and J gave up 0 bases, with 9 bases separating them. Per the germline V gene, CDR1 is KGHSH and CDR2 is LQKENI. The CDR3 sequence is 15 residues long. Repertoires were generated with immunoSEQ multiplex PCR, while TCRdb's copy carries only in-frame clones and drops some. The profile shows about 120,000 clones, around nine tenths of them singletons. It was the approximately 110-subject validation cohort, separate from the roughly 700-subject first cohort, to which the donors belonged. About this clone: What it recognizes is unknown.

This TCR was sampled from a man aged 18 to 30 in good health and CMV-seropositive. The rearrangement uses TRBV18 and TRBJ2-5; possibly TRBD2 for D (5 bases). Specimen: PBMCs. CDR3 nucleotides: TGTGCCAGCTCACCACGGCCGGGGAACCAAGAGACCCAGTACTTC. It is translated as CASSPRPGNQETQYF. The full variable domain, in which reference TRBV18 and TRBJ2-5 provide the parts outside the CDR3, is NAGVMQNPRHLVRRRGQEARLRCSPMKGHSHVYWYRQLPEEGLKFMVYLQKENIIDESGMPKERFSAEFPKEGPSILRIQQVVRGDSAAYFCASSPRPGNQETQYFGPGTRLLVL.